The clone carrying this T cell receptor (beta chain) was found many times. No antigen is known for it. This entry comes from a study of T-cell reconstitution after alpha-beta-depleted transplantation in children. Preparation of the TCRbeta library was carried out with unique molecular identifiers. TCRdb re-called the PCR reads through MiXCR, storing one row per CDR3 protein. The sample gives over 90,000 distinct CDR3 sequences, around 7.8% of which show up once; about 16% is in the top ten. Study-wide findings and caveats: Several hundred expanded graft clones reportedly gave rise to the alpha-beta T cells present about two months after transplant. The authors attributed T-cell counts and diversity one year after transplant mostly to newly produced T cells. Surviving thymic progenitors and recipient T cells were the source of high TCRbeta diversity at day 60 in some patients.

The sequencing used PBMCs, collected before TCRalphabeta/CD19-depleted stem cell transplant. This receptor was obtained from a boy aged 2 to 10 with acute lymphoblastic leukemia, due to receive a stem cell transplant.

CDR3 sequence (DNA): TGTGCCAGCAGTTTGGATCCGGGGGCGCTTCACGGGGAGCTGTTTTTT. It is translated as CASSLDPGALHGELFF. V and J are TRBV27 and TRBJ2-2, with D perhaps matching TRBD1 or TRBD2 (6 bases each). CDR1 is MNHEY and CDR2 is SMNVEV in the germline V gene (reference sequence). The CDR3 extends over 16 amino acids. V dropped 3 bases and J dropped 7 bases, with 18 bases sitting between them.